The clone carrying this TCR beta chain was counted between two and nine times. The antigen is unknown. This specimen comes from a study of T-cell memory formation after mild COVID-19. Trimming pared 1 base from V and 5 bases from J, leaving 9 bases between. The CDR3 totals 14 residues. The germline CDR1 and CDR2 sequences are SEHNR and FQNEAQ (reference sequence). 5'RACE with constant-segment primers built TCRalpha and TCRbeta cDNA libraries with UMIs. TCRdb independently ran MiXCR on the 5' RACE reads; one entry per CDR3 protein. This table holds about 100,000 distinct CDR3 sequences, approximately 10% found once. Study-level findings and limits: Confirmation of SARS-CoV-2 specificity was lacking for second-wave clones peaking day 37.

The receptor was isolated from a man aged 18 to 30 who had mild COVID-19 (a few samples of this study predate the infection). Cell type and time point are not known. This chain links TRBV7-9 with TRBJ1-5; maybe TRBD1 (5 bases). The sample comprised PBMCs or a T cell subset sorted from them (not recorded which). CDR3 protein: CASSLGQTHQPQHF. The CDR3 DNA is TGTGCCAGCAGCTTAGGACAGACCCATCAGCCCCAGCATTTT.